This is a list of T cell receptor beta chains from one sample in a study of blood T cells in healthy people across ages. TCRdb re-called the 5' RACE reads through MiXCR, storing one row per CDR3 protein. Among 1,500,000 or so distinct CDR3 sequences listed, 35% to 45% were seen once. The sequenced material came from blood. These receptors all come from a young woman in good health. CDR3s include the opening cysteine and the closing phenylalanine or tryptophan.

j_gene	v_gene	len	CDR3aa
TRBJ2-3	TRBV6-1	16	CASSFYRAGSTDTLYF
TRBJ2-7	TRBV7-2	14	CASSFRGTEDEQYF
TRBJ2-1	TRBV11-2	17	CASSLTSGGSPYNEQFF
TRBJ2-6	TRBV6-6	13	CASTTAGANVLTF
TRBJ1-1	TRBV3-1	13	CASSQNRAPEAFF
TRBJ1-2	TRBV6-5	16	CASSYRTLKGVDGYTF
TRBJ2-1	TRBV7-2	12	CASSLAGGLQFF
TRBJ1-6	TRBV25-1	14	CASSEPGANSPLHF
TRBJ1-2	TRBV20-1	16	CSAGRQGNYKNYGYTF
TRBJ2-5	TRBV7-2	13	CASSLDRSQAQYF
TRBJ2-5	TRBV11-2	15	CASSLNGLAGETQYF
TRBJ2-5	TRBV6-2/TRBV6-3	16	CASSLGLAHIYNEQYF
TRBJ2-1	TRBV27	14	CASSLGASSYEQFF
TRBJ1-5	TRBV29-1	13	CSVSGAQGQPQHF
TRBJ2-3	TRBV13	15	CASSLYGRSTDTQYF
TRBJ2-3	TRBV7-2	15	CASSSAGGPTDTQYF
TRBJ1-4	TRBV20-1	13	CSVGTGVGEKLFF
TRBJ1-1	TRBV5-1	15	CASSLASGAGTEAFF
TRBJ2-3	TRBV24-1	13	CATSDRGTDTQYF
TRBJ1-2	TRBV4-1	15	CASSQVGGTGSGYTF
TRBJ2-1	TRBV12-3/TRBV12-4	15	CASSRLAGGLGEQFF
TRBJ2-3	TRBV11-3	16	CASSLDPGPNTDTQYF
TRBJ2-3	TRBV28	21	CASSFPPVVAVESQFTDTQYF
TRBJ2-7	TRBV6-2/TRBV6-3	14	CASSYSRPTYEQYF
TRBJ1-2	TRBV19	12	CASRFGVLGYTF
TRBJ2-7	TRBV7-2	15	CASSISSGSSYEQYF
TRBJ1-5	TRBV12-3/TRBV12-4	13	CASSQTGDQPQHF
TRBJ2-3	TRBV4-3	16	CASSQDSDRSTDTQYF
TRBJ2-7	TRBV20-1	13	CSARVPRAYEQYF
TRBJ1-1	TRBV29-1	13	CSVITAMNTEAFF
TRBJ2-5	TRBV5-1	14	CASSLGTMRETQYF
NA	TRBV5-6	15	CASRPTSGFYNEQYF
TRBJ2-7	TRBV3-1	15	CASSPRARRGYEQYF
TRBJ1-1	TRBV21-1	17	CASSKRTGGARDTEAFF
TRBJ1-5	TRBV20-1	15	CSATSVTGPTEPQHF
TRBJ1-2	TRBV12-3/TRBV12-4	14	CASRKDRGRYGYTF
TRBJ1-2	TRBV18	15	CASSPSRELNYGYTF
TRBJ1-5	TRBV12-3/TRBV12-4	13	CASSRDMYQPQHF
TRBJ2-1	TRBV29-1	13	CSVDSGIGNEQFF
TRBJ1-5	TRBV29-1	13	CSVGQGAGQPQHF
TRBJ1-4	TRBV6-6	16	CASSYSGGGRDEKLFF
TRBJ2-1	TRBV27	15	CASTTRGGLTNEQFF
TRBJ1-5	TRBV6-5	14	CASSPGSRNQPQHF